The source of this T cell receptor beta chain is a study of blood T cell repertoires in COVID-19 (dated by TCRdb to about 2020). The study in broad terms: Samples from collaborators originated in the United States, Italy and Spain and spanned both the acute and convalescent phases of COVID-19. Where HLA class I and class II types were available, the types were taken from metadata supplied by the sample provider, not from assay-based typing. Nearly every sample came with metadata listing a de-identified subject ID, COVID-19 status, age in years and sex. Deeply sampled blood TCRbeta repertoires from subjects exposed to, actively infected with, or recovered from COVID-19 were included in the dataset. The prospective study material was composed of cDNA or gDNA derived from T cells, B-cell-depleted T cells, or PBMCs. The samples were drawn from two sources: the first 160 participants of the ongoing ImmuneRACE study, and fewer than 1,500 subjects contributed by 6 global collaborators. The repertoires were released in a freely available public database intended as a resource for research on the immune response to SARS-CoV-2.

TCRbeta CDR3 regions were amplified from genomic DNA using the immunoSEQ Assay, a bias-controlled multiplex PCR. The original methods were these. Nucleated cell counts per sample were estimated from amplification of reference gene primers within the assay. To quantify the absolute abundance of each unique TCRbeta CDR3 rearrangement, sequence reads were collapsed and filtered. For each sample, productive Simpson clonality was calculated by taking the square root of Simpson's diversity index across productive rearrangements. TCRdb retrieved this table from immuneACCESS and kept in-frame rearrangements only. Not all clones are present; in checked studies, unresolved V genes account for under half, and no reason is known for the remainder. The V and J calls and clone size are taken from that table; D and trimming were inferred from the DNA. For this sample there are approximately 280,000 clones; approximately 90% appear just once. The biggest ten clones account for approximately 4.6% of the sample.

V is cut by 5 bases and J by 7 bases, and the space between the germline ends is 18 bases. The germline V gene supplies CDR1 SGHTA and CDR2 FQGNSA. The CDR3, cysteine through phenylalanine, is 15 amino acids long. The read is trimmed to its CDR3 DNA, 45 bases read in frame from base 1. Note on this clone: No antigen is known for it. No per-base quality is available; no much larger clone lies one base away.

Findings and caveats that apply to the study as a whole: The quantity of clinical and demographic metadata differed by source and by participant and was supplied without curation.

Each collaborating institution followed its own protocols to collect whole blood in K2EDTA tubes. For TCRbeta analysis, collaborator samples were shipped as frozen whole blood, as isolated PBMCs, or as DNA extracted from either sample type. What was sequenced was peripheral blood. The chain is assembled from TRBV7-2 and TRBJ2-1; a tentative D call is TRBD1 (8 bases match). The source of this sequence is a man between 40 and 49 years old with acute or convalescent COVID-19. The CDR3: CASSHRGGARNEQFF. The DNA reads as follows: TGTGCCAGCAGCCACAGGGGGGGGGCCCGGAATGAGCAGTTCTTC.